The 13 T cell receptor beta chains given below trace back to one sample, sequenced in a study of CD8+ T cells in alopecia areata (dated by TCRdb to 2017 to 2018). The library came from the immunoSEQ multiplex PCR assay. For TCR sequencing, RNA was extracted from every sample and reverse transcribed into cDNA to serve as template. Drawn from immuneACCESS, this table holds only the in-frame rearrangements with V and J called that TCRdb kept. Clones are partly lost; checked studies trace under half to an unresolved V gene and leave the rest unexplained. In all, the sample holds around 250,000 clones, and around two thirds of those were seen once. The top ten clonotypes cover 1.2% of the sample. The meaning of the sample's time point label: baseline before oral tofacitinib. Material: CD4+ T cells sorted from blood, obtained at week 0. The receptors originated from a human donor with alopecia areata.

This clone was seen a handful of times. The rearrangement links TRBV29-1 to TRBJ1-6; 10 positions agree with TRBD1. Looked up from germline, CDR1 is SQVTM and CDR2 is ANQGSEA. The J segment lost 13 bases and the V segment lost 7 bases, leaving 10 bases of the junction unmatched. The CDR3 is 13 residues long. In nucleotides, the CDR3 is TGCAGCGACGGGGACAGGGGCTTTCTTCCCCTCCACTTT. Residues: CSDGDRGFLPLHF.

The chain recombines TRBV27 with TRBJ1-6; unclear D gene. CDR1 and CDR2 (germline): MNHEY, SMNVEV (reference sequence). The CDR3 has 14 residues. V gave up 5 bases and J gave up 5 bases, with 10 bases separating them. CDR3 sequence (DNA): TGTGCCAGCAGTCCCCGACACAATAATTCACCCCTCCACTTT. It is translated as CASSPRHNNSPLHF.

The chain uses TRBV4-3 and TRBJ1-6, with D maybe TRBD1 (5 bases). Trimming took 0 bases from V and 5 from J, leaving 8 bases between them. Germline V gives CDR1 LGHNA, CDR2 YSLEER. CDR3 length: 15 residues. CDR3 amino acids: CASSQEPRDNSPLHF. In nucleotides, the CDR3 is TGCGCCAGCAGCCAAGAGCCCAGGGATAATTCACCCCTCCACTTT.

This chain joins TRBV18 and TRBJ1-1; the D is unclear. Trimming stripped 1 base from V and 2 bases from J, with 5 bases between. From germline, CDR1 is KGHSH and CDR2 LQKENI. The CDR3 loop spans 13 amino acids. The CDR3 DNA reads TGTGCCAGCTCACCACAGCAAAACACTGAAGCTTTCTTT. Encoded protein: CASSPQQNTEAFF.

V and J are TRBV6-1 and TRBJ1-2; 7 nucleotides line up with TRBD1. J lost 8 bases, V lost 5 bases, and 5 bases had no gene match. The CDR3 runs 12 residues. Germline assignment: CDR1 MNHNS and CDR2 SASEGT. The CDR3 DNA is TGTGCCAGCAGTAACAGGGGCCAAGGCTACACCTTC. Its translation: CASSNRGQGYTF.

The J gene is TRBJ1-2, the V gene TRBV30, with D hard to call. V was trimmed by 2 bases and J by 2 bases, leaving 9 bases between them. The CDR3 extends over 13 amino acids. CDR1 is GTSNPN, CDR2 SVGIG, per germline (reference sequence). CDR3 DNA: TGTGCCTGGAGTTCACAGTCAAACTATGGCTACACCTTC. Residues: CAWSSQSNYGYTF.

The J gene is TRBJ2-5, the V gene TRBV5-1, with D maybe TRBD1 (6 bases). This CDR3 is 15 amino acids long. Trimming took 0 bases from V and 2 from J, leaving 11 bases between them. Germline V gene lookup returns CDR1 SGHRS and CDR2 YFSETQ. DNA of the CDR3: TGCGCCAGCAGCTTGGGGGACACCTTACAAGAGACCCAGTACTTC. Protein: CASSLGDTLQETQYF.

This clone was detected only a few times. The V and J genes are TRBV29-1 and TRBJ2-1; no clear D. The CDR3 has 12 amino acids. V lost 4 bases to trimming and J lost 4 bases, with 8 bases between them. The germline CDR1 and CDR2 sequences are SQVTM and ANQGSEA. For the CDR3, the DNA is TGCAGCGTTGTGTCCAGGTACAATGAGCAGTTCTTC. It translates to CSVVSRYNEQFF.

The chain carries TRBV6-5 and TRBJ2-7; D perhaps matches TRBD1 (6 bases). V dropped 6 bases and J dropped 3 bases, with 12 bases sitting between them. CDR3 length: 13 amino acids. In germline, CDR1 is MNHEY, CDR2 SVGAGI. The CDR3 spells CASRQTGFYEQYF. CDR3 in DNA: TGTGCCAGCAGGCAGACAGGCTTCTACGAGCAGTACTTC.

The genes are TRBV6-1 and TRBJ2-7, with 8 bases fitting TRBD2. V shed 7 bases, J shed 5 bases, and the junction held 4 bases outside the gene matches. The CDR3 covers 12 residues. Per germline, CDR1 MNHNS and CDR2 SASEGT. The CDR3 region has the DNA TGTGCCAGCACCGGGGGGGGGAACGAGCAGTACTTC. Amino acids: CASTGGGNEQYF.

The genes are TRBV30 and TRBJ1-2; tentative D call: TRBD1 (5 bases). V was trimmed by 2 bases and J by 3 bases, leaving 16 bases between them. This CDR3 contains 15 residues. The V gene's germline CDR1 is GTSNPN and CDR2 SVGIG (reference sequence). The CDR3 sequence is CAWSPEGGGYYGYTF. The DNA of the CDR3 is TGTGCCTGGAGTCCCGAGGGTGGGGGTTACTATGGCTACACCTTC.

The chain couples TRBV29-1 to TRBJ2-5, with a weak D call TRBD1 (6 bases). V gave up 6 bases and J gave up 2 bases, with 10 bases separating them. Germline assignment: CDR1 SQVTM and CDR2 ANQGSEA. The CDR3 has 12 residues. The CDR3 region has the DNA TGCAGCGTAATAGGACAGCAAGAGACCCAGTACTTC. Its translation is CSVIGQQETQYF.

Details on this clone: Other DNA sequences in this specimen translate into the identical CDR3. The rearrangement uses TRBV18 and TRBJ2-5; D gene ambiguous. The length of the CDR3 is 12 residues. Deletions cut 2 bases from V and 5 bases from J, with 6 bases between. The germline CDR1 and CDR2 sequences are KGHSH and LQKENI. The CDR3 bases are TGTGCCAGCTCACCAGGGTTGGAGACCCAGTACTTC. Its protein product is CASSPGLETQYF.